These 11 T cell receptor beta chains were sequenced from one sample in a study of siplizumab effects on memory and regulatory T cells. Produced via immunoSEQ multiplex PCR; TCRdb's table is partial and in-frame only. The sample yields over 85,000 clones, more than 90% seen once. Sequences were obtained from CD4+ T cells sorted from blood. The receptor source for this set is a human donor in good health.

V usage is TRBV7-8 and J usage is TRBJ2-3; the match to TRBD1 covers 8 bases. The length of the CDR3 is 15 residues. The germline CDR1 and CDR2 sequences are SGHVS and FQNEAQ. Germline trimming cut 4 bases from V and 4 bases from J; bases unmatched to any gene: 7. The CDR3 is CASSSGQGSADTQYF. In DNA form, the CDR3 reads TGTGCCAGCAGCTCTGGACAGGGTAGCGCAGATACGCAGTATTTT.

V is TRBV5-1 and J is TRBJ2-7; D gene unclear. The CDR3 loop spans 14 amino acids. V shed 7 bases and J shed 10 bases, with 24 bases lying between them. CDR1 is SGHRS, CDR2 YFSETQ, per germline. Here the CDR3 reads CASGPANFLDVQYF. The CDR3, as DNA: TGCGCCAGCGGACCCGCTAACTTTCTGGACGTTCAGTACTTC.

The chain is built from TRBV11-2 and TRBJ2-1; D gene unclear. The V and J ends lost 5 bases and 5 bases respectively, with 13 bases between them. Germline lookup yields CDR1 SGHAT and CDR2 FQNNGV. This CDR3 region has 14 residues. The CDR3 DNA sequence: TGTGCCAGCAGCCCCCCCCTTGGCCACAATGAGCAGTTCTTC. This encodes CASSPPLGHNEQFF.

The chain has TRBV5-6 and TRBJ2-5; D not resolved. Germline-derived CDR1 and CDR2 are SGHDT and YYEEEE. V was trimmed by 0 bases and J by 2 bases, leaving 8 bases between them. The CDR3 runs 14 residues. The CDR3 sequence: CASSLGPQQETQYF. CDR3 sequence (DNA): TGTGCCAGCAGCTTGGGACCGCAACAAGAGACCCAGTACTTC.

V and J are TRBV2 and TRBJ2-1; 7 nucleotides line up with TRBD1. The V segment lost 5 bases and the J segment 2 bases; nucleotides outside the gene matches: 6. The CDR3 is 15 amino acids. The V gene's germline CDR1 is SNHLY and CDR2 FYNNEI. The CDR3 region has the DNA TGTGCCAGCAGTTTAAGGCAGGGGGCCTACAATGAGCAGTTCTTC. Amino acid sequence: CASSLRQGAYNEQFF.

The chain couples TRBV19 to TRBJ2-6; D possibly matches TRBD1 or TRBD2 (5 bases each). The germline V gene has CDR1 LNHDA and CDR2 SQIVND (reference sequence). The V and J ends lost 5 bases and 4 bases respectively, with 15 bases between them. The CDR3 has 16 residues. Here the CDR3 DNA reads TGTGCCAGTAGTTGGGGGACGGTGGCCGGGGCCAACGTCCTGACTTTC. Its translation: CASSWGTVAGANVLTF. Full variable domain (rest looked up from reference TRBV19 and TRBJ2-6): DGGITQSPKYLFRKEGQNVTLSCEQNLNHDAMYWYRQDPGQGLRLIYYSQIVNDFQKGDIAEGYSVSREKKESFPLTVTSAQKNPTAFYLCASSWGTVAGANVLTFGAGSRLTVL.

This chain connects TRBV19 to TRBJ2-7; 11 nucleotides agree with TRBD2. The germline gives CDR1 LNHDA, CDR2 SQIVND (reference sequence). This CDR3 is 16 amino acids long. With 4 bases clipped from V and 6 bases from J, the junction kept 11 bases outside the gene matches. The CDR3 protein is CASSTASSGGRSEQYF. CDR3 bases: TGTGCCAGTAGTACCGCTTCTAGCGGGGGGCGGTCCGAGCAGTACTTC.

The chain employs TRBV7-9 and TRBJ1-4; tentative D call: TRBD1 (6 bases). The CDR3 is 18 amino acids. Germline V CDR1 and CDR2: SEHNR, FQNEAQ (reference sequence). V lost 5 bases and J 0 bases, leaving 19 bases between the germline ends. CDR3 in DNA: TGTGCCAGCAGCCCCCGCGTCGGGACACTTGCAACTAATGAAAAACTGTTTTTT. Encoded protein: CASSPRVGTLATNEKLFF.

The chain couples TRBV7-9 to TRBJ1-3; D perhaps matches TRBD1 (5 bases). V lost 6 bases, J lost 8 bases, and 17 bases lay in between. Germline CDR1 SEHNR, CDR2 FQNEAQ (reference sequence). The CDR3 runs to 14 residues. CDR3 coding DNA: TGTGCCAGCAGTTTGCAAGGGGATCTGTACACCATATATTTT. Translation: CASSLQGDLYTIYF. Full variable domain (outside the CDR3, taken from reference TRBV7-9 and TRBJ1-3): DTGVSQNPRHKITKRGQNVTFRCDPISEHNRLYWYRQTLGQGPEFLTYFQNEAQLEKSRLLSDRFSAERPKGSFSTLEIQRTEQGDSAMYLCASSLQGDLYTIYFGEGSWLTVV.

This rearrangement joins TRBV2 to TRBJ2-1; D gene ambiguous. The V end lost 6 bases, the J end lost 4 bases, and 16 bases lay between the germline ends. This CDR3 has 15 residues. Per germline, CDR1 SNHLY and CDR2 FYNNEI. The CDR3 sequence is CASRRTKAEYNEQFF. CDR3 nucleotide sequence: TGTGCCAGCAGGAGAACTAAGGCTGAATACAATGAGCAGTTCTTC.

The chain couples TRBV6-6 to TRBJ1-1; TRBD1 agrees at 9 bases. V trimming: 8 bases; J trimming: 3 bases; junction bases outside the gene matches: 10. CDR1 is MNHNY, CDR2 SVGAGI, per germline (reference sequence). This CDR3 has 15 residues. The CDR3 bases are TGTGCCAGCCGGGGGACAGGGTTCGAAGACACTGAAGCTTTCTTT. Protein sequence: CASRGTGFEDTEAFF.